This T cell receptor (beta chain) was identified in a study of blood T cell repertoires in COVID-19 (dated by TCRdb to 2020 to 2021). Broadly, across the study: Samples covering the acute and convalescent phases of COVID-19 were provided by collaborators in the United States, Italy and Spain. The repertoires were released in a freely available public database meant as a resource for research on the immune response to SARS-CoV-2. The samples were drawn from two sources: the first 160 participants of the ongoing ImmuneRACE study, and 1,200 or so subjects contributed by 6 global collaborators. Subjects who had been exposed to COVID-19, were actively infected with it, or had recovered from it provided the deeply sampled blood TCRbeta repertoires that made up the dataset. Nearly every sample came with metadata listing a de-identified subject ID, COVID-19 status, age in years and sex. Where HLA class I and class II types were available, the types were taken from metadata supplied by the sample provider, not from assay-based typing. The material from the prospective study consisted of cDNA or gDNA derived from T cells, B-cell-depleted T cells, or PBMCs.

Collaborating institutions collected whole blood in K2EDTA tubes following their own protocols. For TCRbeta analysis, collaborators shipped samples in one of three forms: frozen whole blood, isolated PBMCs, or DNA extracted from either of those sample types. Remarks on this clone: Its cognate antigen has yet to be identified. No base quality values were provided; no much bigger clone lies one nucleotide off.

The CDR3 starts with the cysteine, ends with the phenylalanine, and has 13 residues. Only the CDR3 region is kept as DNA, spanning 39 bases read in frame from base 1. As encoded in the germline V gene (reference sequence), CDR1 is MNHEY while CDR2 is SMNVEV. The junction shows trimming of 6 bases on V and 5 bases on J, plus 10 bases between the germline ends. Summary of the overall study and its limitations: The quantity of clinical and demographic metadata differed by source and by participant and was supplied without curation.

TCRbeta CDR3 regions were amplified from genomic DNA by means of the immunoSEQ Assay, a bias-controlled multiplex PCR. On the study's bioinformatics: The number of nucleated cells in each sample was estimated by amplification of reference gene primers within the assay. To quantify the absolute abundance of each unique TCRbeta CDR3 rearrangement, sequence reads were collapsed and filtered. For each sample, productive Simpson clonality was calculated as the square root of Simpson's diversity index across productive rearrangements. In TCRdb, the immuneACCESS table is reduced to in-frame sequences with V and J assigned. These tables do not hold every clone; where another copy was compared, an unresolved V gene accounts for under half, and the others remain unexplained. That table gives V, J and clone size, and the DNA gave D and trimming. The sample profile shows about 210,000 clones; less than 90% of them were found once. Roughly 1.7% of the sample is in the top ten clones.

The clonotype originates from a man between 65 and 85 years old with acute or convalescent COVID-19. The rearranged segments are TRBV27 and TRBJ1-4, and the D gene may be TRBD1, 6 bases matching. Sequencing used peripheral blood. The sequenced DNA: TGTGCCAGCAGGCGTACAGGGAATGAAAAACTGTTTTTT. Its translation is CASRRTGNEKLFF.